The T cell receptor (beta chain) described here comes from a study of beta chain features in type 1 diabetes (dated by TCRdb to 2016 to 2018). Concerning the study at large: No differences in mean age, gender distribution, total cell number or subset yield were found between patients and healthy donors. A total of under 120,000,000 sorted cells were examined across all samples, and RNA yield correlated strongly with the number of cells per subset. In the study, recently diagnosed type 1 diabetes patients and matched healthy donors were compared on the TCRB repertoires of their sorted circulating CD4+ T cell subsets. Naive and central memory subsets were obtained from all 30 or so donors, but regulatory and stem cell-like memory subsets were isolated from only 8 patients and roughly 8 healthy donors. Results the study describes overall, beyond this receptor: Shorter templates might have been favored by PCR, but patient and control samples were amplified and corrected together, so both groups would have been affected equally by any skew. Fewer insertions and more nucleotide deletions at VDJ recombination sites were observed in patients with type 1 diabetes, implying thymic rearrangement abnormalities. Because small numbers of individuals were included in the HLA sub-analyses, any influence of HLA type on TCRB rearrangement was left unresolved. Sequencing cDNA rather than genomic DNA could over-represent highly expressing activated cells, although activation and CD3 levels did not differ between groups. Naive, central memory and regulatory TCRB repertoires appeared more similar among patients than among healthy donors. A moderate but significant shortening of TCRB CDR3 length was observed in type 1 diabetes patients in all four CD4+ subsets.

The CDR3, cysteine through phenylalanine, is 14 amino acids long. Of the read, only the CDR3 DNA is kept; its 42 bases are in frame from base 1. Trimming takes 4 bases off V and 7 bases off J; junction bases not matched to a gene: 7. For CDR1 and CDR2, the germline V gene lists SGHDN and FVKESK. All of the isolated RNA was reverse transcribed with the High Capacity cDNA Reverse Transcription Kit, so expressed TCRB transcripts were sequenced. Deep immunoSEQ sequencing was applied to naive, central memory and regulatory T cell samples, giving an average of about 3.57 million total reads per sample. Sorted cells were lysed in RLT buffer and RNA was extracted with DNase-treated RNeasy Micro or Mini kits, depending on cell number. To prevent cross-contamination, each cell subset was processed individually, whereas patient and healthy donor samples were processed jointly. TCRB sequences were amplified from cDNA with the immunoSEQ multiplex PCR, producing 87-bp fragments spanning the CDR3 region. The amplicons were sequenced using the Illumina HiSeq platform. As for the original processing: PCR bias was computationally corrected using synthetic template baselines, reads within Hamming distance 2 were collapsed, and singletons that could not be merged were discarded. Reads were aligned to IMGT to assign V, D and J genes, CDR3 length, and insertions or deletions at six rearrangement sites. Within each subset, clonotype counts were normalized to sorted cell number, and only after that were true diversity and Gini coefficients computed with the tcR R package. The overlap coefficient, calculated on TCRB nucleotide sequences, was used to quantify repertoire sharing. In TCRdb, the immuneACCESS table is reduced to in-frame sequences with V and J assigned. These tables do not hold every clone; where another copy was compared, an unresolved V gene accounts for under half, and the others remain unexplained. V and J calls and clone size come straight from that table; D and trimming were deduced from the DNA. The sample table records about 52,000 clones; approximately 45% of these occur just once. The top ten constitute roughly 1.5% of the sample.

Each donor gave one peripheral blood draw, averaging about 120 mL, which was collected into heparinised tubes. A BD FACSAria II was used to sort naive, central memory, regulatory and stem cell-like memory CD4+ T cells with a panel that included CD45RO, CCR7, CD25, CD127, CD95 and CD27. Purity was above 98% for every sorted population. Right away, PBMCs were isolated by Lymphoprep density gradient centrifugation and were stained directly, with no culture step. So that batch effects would be minimized, each experiment stained and sorted samples in pairs, pairing one healthy donor with one patient. Turning to this clone: Its recognized antigen is unknown. Base qualities are not at hand, and no much larger clone is one base apart.

Recombination connected TRBV14 to TRBJ1-1, with TRBD1 matching 9 junction bases. The specimen sequenced was Tregs from blood. Interpreted using the paper, the cell subset or site label stands for: regulatory CD4+ T cells. The TCR comes from a man aged 30 to 45 with type 1 diabetes. The CDR3 protein is CASSRGTGPHEAFF. DNA sequence: TGTGCCAGCAGCCGCGGGACAGGGCCACATGAAGCTTTCTTT.